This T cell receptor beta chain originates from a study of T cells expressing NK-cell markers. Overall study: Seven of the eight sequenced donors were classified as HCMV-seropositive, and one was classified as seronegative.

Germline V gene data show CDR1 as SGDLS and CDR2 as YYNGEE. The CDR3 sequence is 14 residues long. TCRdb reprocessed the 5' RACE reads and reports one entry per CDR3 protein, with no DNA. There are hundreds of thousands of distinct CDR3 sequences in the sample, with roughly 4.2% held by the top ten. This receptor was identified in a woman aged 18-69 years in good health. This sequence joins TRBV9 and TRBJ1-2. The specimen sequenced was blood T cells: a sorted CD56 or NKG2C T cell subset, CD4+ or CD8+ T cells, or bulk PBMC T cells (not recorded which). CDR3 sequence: CASSVEGANYGYTF.